A single sample is the source of the 17 T cell receptor beta chains below, sequenced in a study of read filtering for tumor transcriptome and immune sequencing. From approximately 400 ng of RNA, a library with molecular barcoded alpha/delta and beta/gamma adaptors was made. TCRdb used MiXCR to reprocess the reads, holding one entry per CDR3 protein. The sample lists 55,000 to 60,000 distinct CDR3 sequences; around an eighth were seen once. Input material: a population of CD138-negative cells sorted from bone marrow. These receptor sequences come from a donor aged 40 or older with multiple myeloma.

With respect to this clonotype: A much larger clone lies a single base off, so this may be a read error. This is likely a read error, given that the CDR3 carries no conserved phenylalanine or tryptophan at its end. This chain connects TRBV12-3 or TRBV12-4 to TRBJ2-3; D is undetermined. This CDR3 comprises 13 residues. Trimming took 3 bases from V and 0 from J, leaving 4 bases between them. The CDR3 reads CASSFASTDTQYS. DNA for the CDR3: TGTGCCAGCAGTTTTGCTAGCACAGATACGCAGTATTCT.

This clonotype was counted many times. The chain couples TRBV5-1 to TRBJ1-5; tentatively, D is TRBD1 (6 bases). The CDR3 is made up of 15 amino acids. With 0 bases removed from V and 2 bases from J, the gap between germline ends came to 9 bases. Germline V gene lookup returns CDR1 SGHRS and CDR2 YFSETQ. CDR3 in amino acids: CASSLEGGGNQPQHF. The CDR3 DNA reads as TGCGCCAGCAGCTTGGAAGGGGGAGGCAATCAGCCCCAGCATTTT.

The genes are TRBV3-1 and TRBJ2-2; D is undetermined. The CDR3 consists of 14 residues. V was trimmed by 0 bases and J by 9 bases, leaving 11 bases between them. The germline V gene encodes CDR1 LGHDT and CDR2 YNNKEL (reference sequence). CDR3 nucleotide sequence: TGTGCCAGCAGCCAAGAATATAGGGTCCGGGAGCTGTTTTTT. It translates to CASSQEYRVRELFF.

The CDR3 nucleotides are TGTGCCAGCAGTTATCCCCCACGGAGGACGGGGGATCTCCCCTACAATGAGCAGTTCTTC. This encodes CASSYPPRRTGDLPYNEQFF. The chain couples TRBV6-5 to TRBJ2-1; a weak D match, TRBD2 (6 bases). The length of the CDR3 is 20 residues. Trimming removed 3 bases from V and 2 bases from J, with 26 bases in between. Germline loops: CDR1 MNHEY, CDR2 SVGAGI.

Many counts were recorded for this clonotype. The V call is TRBV4-1, the J call TRBJ2-1; D gene uncertain. CDR3 length: 13 residues. Germline V lookup: CDR1 MGHRA, CDR2 YSYEKL. V was shortened by 1 base and J by 15 bases, with 16 bases between the two germline ends. CDR3 residues: CASSQGTGTEAFF. In nucleotides, the CDR3 is TGCGCCAGCAGCCAAGGTACCGGAACCGAGGCGTTCTTC.

This clonotype was detected ten times or more. The chain carries TRBV20-1 and TRBJ1-4, with D possibly matching TRBD1 (6 bases). V lost 0 bases and J 4 bases, leaving 15 bases between the germline ends. The CDR3 contains 16 residues. CDR1 and CDR2 from the germline V gene are DFQATT and SNEGSKA (reference sequence). The CDR3, as DNA: TGCAGTGCTAGAGATGGCCGAGGGGGTTTTAATGAAAAACTGTTTTTT. This sequence encodes CSARDGRGGFNEKLFF.

This clonotype came up a few times. The J gene is TRBJ2-7, the V gene TRBV29-1; no clear D. The CDR3 is 12 amino acids. CDR1 is SQVTM, CDR2 ANQGSEA, per germline. Trimming left V 4 bases short and J 6 bases short, with 13 bases between. The CDR3 here is CSVVVSSAEQYF. The CDR3 DNA is TGCAGCGTTGTTGTTTCCTCGGCCGAGCAGTACTTC.

Worth noting for this clonotype: This may arise from a read error, as a much more abundant clone is one base away. The V gene is TRBV11-3, the J gene TRBJ2-3; D is perhaps TRBD2 (6 bases). There are 15 residues in the CDR3. V was clipped by 5 bases and J by 4 bases, with 16 bases between them. The V gene's germline CDR1 is SGHNT and CDR2 YENEEA. This CDR3 reads CASSASETSADTQYF. Written as DNA, the CDR3 is TGTGCCAGCAGCGCTAGCGAGACCAGCGCAGATACGCAGTATTTT.

The V gene is TRBV11-2, the J gene TRBJ1-1, with D possibly TRBD1 on 5 matching bases. CDR3 length: 16 residues. Per the germline V gene, CDR1 is SGHAT and CDR2 is FQNNGV. The V end was cut by 5 bases, the J end by 2 bases, with 18 bases between. The CDR3 DNA reads as TGTGCCAGCAGCCCACCAACCGGGGCCCACAACACTGAAGCTTTCTTT. Its protein product is CASSPPTGAHNTEAFF.

This clonotype occurred many times. CDR3 residues: CASSKDLRSEKLFF. The DNA of the CDR3 is TGTGCCAGCAGCAAGGACCTTCGTAGCGAAAAACTGTTTTTT. This chain connects TRBV7-3 to TRBJ1-4; D not certain. CDR1 is SGHTA and CDR2 is FQGTGA in the germline V gene. Trimming left V 5 bases short and J 8 bases short, with 15 bases between. The CDR3 is made up of 14 amino acids.

This sequence joins TRBV5-6 and TRBJ2-3; 9 bases agree with TRBD1. CDR3 length equals 20 residues. The J segment lost 0 bases and the V segment lost 6 bases, leaving 20 bases of the junction unmatched. Looked up from germline, CDR1 is SGHDT and CDR2 is YYEEEE. The chain's CDR3 is CASTLILRWDREYSTDTQYF. The DNA for the CDR3 is TGTGCCAGCACCCTAATCCTTCGATGGGACAGGGAATATAGCACAGATACGCAGTATTTT. The variable domain in full, with the rest retrieved from reference TRBV5-6 and TRBJ2-3, is DAGVTQSPTHLIKTRGQQVTLRCSPKSGHDTVSWYQQALGQGPQFIFQYYEEEERQRGNFPDRFSGHQFPNYSSELNVNALLLGDSALYLCASTLILRWDREYSTDTQYFGPGTRLTVL.

This clonotype turned up a few times. This clone may be a read error of a much larger clone one base away. This chain joins TRBV7-3 and TRBJ2-1; D ambiguous. Germline V gene data show CDR1 as SGHTA and CDR2 as FQGTGA. The CDR3 has 16 residues. CDR3 loop: CASSLTGGIGYNERFF. The CDR3 DNA sequence: TGTGCCAGCAGCTTAACGGGCGGAATAGGGTACAATGAGCGGTTCTTC.

This clonotype was counted ten times or more. The CDR3: CASSLVRDRDKAKNIQYF. The CDR3 DNA sequence: TGTGCCAGCAGTTTAGTTCGTGACCGCGACAAAGCCAAAAACATTCAGTACTTC. This chain uses TRBV28 with TRBJ2-4; D is uncertain. This CDR3 comprises 18 residues. Germline-derived CDR1 and CDR2 are MDHEN and SYDVKM. V lost 2 bases and J lost 0, with 17 bases in between.

V and J are TRBV13 and TRBJ1-5; a weak D match, TRBD1 (6 bases). The CDR3 sequence is 14 residues long. The germline gives CDR1 PRHDT, CDR2 FYEKMQ (reference sequence). Trimming took 5 bases from V and 0 from J, leaving 8 bases between them. The CDR3, as DNA: TGTGCCAGCAGCGGGGGCAGTAGCAATCAGCCCCAGCATTTT. Protein product: CASSGGSSNQPQHF.

This clonotype has a count of ten or more. The V and J genes are TRBV6-6 and TRBJ2-7, with 8 bases lining up with TRBD2. CDR1 is MNHNY, CDR2 SVGAGI, per germline (reference sequence). The CDR3 runs to 16 residues. Losses at the gene ends were 0 bases for V and 2 bases for J; bases not matched to a gene: 6. DNA for the CDR3: TGTGCCAGCAGTTACTCCGGGAGGGCCAGGGCCTACGAGCAGTACTTC. Encoded protein: CASSYSGRARAYEQYF.

A word on this clonotype: It differs at one base from a far larger clone, so likely a read error. The J gene is TRBJ2-5, the V gene TRBV7-9, with D unresolved. The CDR3 is made up of 11 amino acids. V lost 3 bases and J 3 bases, leaving 2 bases between the germline ends. Germline assignment: CDR1 SEHNR and CDR2 FQNEAQ (reference sequence). The CDR3 nucleotides read TGTGCCAGCAGCTTCAAAGAGACCCAGTACTTC. Amino acid sequence: CASSFKETQYF.

This clonotype has a count of ten or more. The chain uses TRBV15 and TRBJ1-4; D is undetermined. Germline lookup yields CDR1 LNHNV and CDR2 YYDKDF (reference sequence). The CDR3 extends over 17 amino acids. V was trimmed by 0 bases and J by 4 bases, leaving 15 bases between them. This CDR3 is CATSRDGPLVYNEKLFF. The CDR3 nucleotides read TGTGCCACCAGCAGAGATGGGCCACTGGTTTATAATGAAAAACTGTTTTTT.